A selection of T cell receptor beta chains follows, all from one sample in a study of blood T cell repertoires in COVID-19. Repertoires were generated with immunoSEQ multiplex PCR, while TCRdb's copy carries only in-frame clones and drops some. The data contain some 120,000 clones, more than 80% of them singletons. Sequences were obtained from peripheral blood. These receptors originate from a human donor in a cohort sampled during active COVID-19. CDR3s include the opening cysteine and the closing phenylalanine or tryptophan. Each record gives: J gene, V gene, clone size, D gene, CDR3 DNA, CDR3 protein. The D gene is left open where the match is weak. Size is omitted from some rows. Given values are once, few, many or a class for expanded clones.

TRBJ2-1 TRBV7-2 . TRBD2 TGTGCCAGCAGCTTAGTGGCTAGCGGGAGTTACAATGAGCAGTTCTTC CASSLVASGSYNEQFF
TRBJ1-3 TRBV13 . TRBD1 TGTGCCAGCAGCCGGAAACAGGGGGCGGCTGGAGGAAACACCATATATTTT CASSRKQGAAGGNTIYF
TRBJ2-3 TRBV6-5 . . TGTGCCAGCAGTTACTCGGAGGGTTCAGATACGCAGTATTTT CASSYSEGSDTQYF
TRBJ2-3 TRBV2 . . TGTGCCAGCAGTCAGGTTTTACAACAGGGCGCAGATACGCAGTATTTT CASSQVLQQGADTQYF
TRBJ1-2 TRBV2 . . TGTGCCAGCAGTCCAAGTGTGCAGGATAACTATGGCTACACCTTC CASSPSVQDNYGYTF
TRBJ2-3 TRBV7-7 . . TGTGCCAGCAGCTTAAGCGGTAAACTAGGAGATACGCAGTATTTT CASSLSGKLGDTQYF
TRBJ2-7 TRBV4-3 . TRBD1 TGCGCCAGCAGCCAAGAGCGTACAGGGGGCGACGAGCAGTACTTC CASSQERTGGDEQYF
TRBJ1-5 TRBV30 . . TGTGCCTGGAATGAGGGGACATTCAATCAGCCCCAGCATTTT CAWNEGTFNQPQHF
TRBJ2-7 TRBV7-2 few TRBD1 TGTGCCAGCAGCCTTATGACAGGGGGGACCTACGAGCAGTACTTC CASSLMTGGTYEQYF
TRBJ1-4 TRBV19 few . TGTGCCTCGAAAGGGGGTCCCGATGAAAAACTGTTTTTT CASKGGPDEKLFF
TRBJ2-5 TRBV5-4 . TRBD1 TGTGCCAGCAGCACGCAGGGGGCAGAGACCCAGTACTTC CASSTQGAETQYF
TRBJ2-1 TRBV20-1 . TRBD2 TGCAGTGCTAGTCAGGCTAGCGGGGGTGGCTATGAGCAGTTCTTC CSASQASGGGYEQFF
TRBJ2-1 TRBV7-2 . . TGTGCCAGCAGCTTAGCGCTTCTAGGGGGTGAGCAGTTCTTC CASSLALLGGEQFF
TRBJ2-1 TRBV9 . TRBD2 TGTGCCAGCAGCGTAGCGGGACTAGCCTACAATGAGCAGTTCTTC CASSVAGLAYNEQFF
TRBJ2-7 TRBV19 once . TGTGCCAGTAGCTTGACCGGACAGTTGAGCTACGAGCAGTACTTC CASSLTGQLSYEQYF
TRBJ2-1 TRBV7-3 . . TGTGCCAGCAGCCAAGGAGTTAACAATGAGCAGTTCTTC CASSQGVNNEQFF
TRBJ2-3 TRBV3-1/TRBV3-2 . TRBD2 TGTGCCAGCAGCAGGGGAACTAGCGGGAGTAGTACGCAGTATTTT CASSRGTSGSSTQYF
TRBJ1-5 TRBV5-5 few . TGTGCCAGCAGCTTTGCGGGGTACAATCAGCCCCAGCATTTT CASSFAGYNQPQHF
TRBJ2-3 TRBV7-9 . TRBD2 TGTGCCAGCAGCTTATTTGGACTAGCGGGATCCGGAGATACGCAGTATTTT CASSLFGLAGSGDTQYF
TRBJ2-6 TRBV19 . . TGTGCCAGTAGTATCTCCCTGGGCATCGCTGGGGCCAACGTCCTGACTTTC CASSISLGIAGANVLTF
TRBJ2-5 TRBV18 once . TGTGCCAGCTCTGCGCCACGGGGAACAGAAGAGACCCAGTACTTC CASSAPRGTEETQYF
TRBJ1-1 TRBV12-5 . . TGTGCTAGTGGTTTTTCAGGGGTAGCTTTCTTT CASGFSGVAFF
TRBJ2-4 TRBV6-6 . TRBD1 TGTGCCAGCAGCCGGGGACAGGATGGGGACTTC CASSRGQDGDF
TRBJ2-1 TRBV5-1 . TRBD2 TGCGCCAGCAGCCTCGGGACTAGCGGGAGGGCTGAGCAGTTCTTC CASSLGTSGRAEQFF
TRBJ2-1 TRBV30 . TRBD2 TGTGCCTGGAGCTCCGAGCGGGGTTGGGGCAATGAGCAGTTCTTC CAWSSERGWGNEQFF
TRBJ1-5 TRBV19 few . TGTGCCAGTCAACCGGAGCGGGGGAGTCAGCCCCAGCATTTT CASQPERGSQPQHF
TRBJ1-1 TRBV3-1/TRBV3-2 . . TGTGCCAGCAGCCAAGGACGGGGAATTGGTGAAGCTTTCTTT CASSQGRGIGEAFF
TRBJ1-5 TRBV19 . . TGTGCCAGTAGTCCGGAGAGTGGAAGTCAGCCCCAGCATTTT CASSPESGSQPQHF
TRBJ2-1 TRBV5-6 . TRBD2 TGTGCCAGCAGCTTGAGGTTAGCGGGGGTGCCCTACAATGAGCAGTTCTTC CASSLRLAGVPYNEQFF
TRBJ1-5 TRBV6-1 . TRBD1 TGTGCCAGCAGTGAAGCGGGACAGGGAATACAGCCCCAGCATTTT CASSEAGQGIQPQHF
TRBJ1-6 TRBV6-2/TRBV6-3 . . TGTGCCAGCAGTTACGAGCCGAGGCTTTCTAATTCACCCCTCCACTTT CASSYEPRLSNSPLHF
TRBJ1-2 TRBV9 . . TGTGCCAGCAGCGACCATCGGGACGGAGGGGAATATGGCTACACCTTC CASSDHRDGGEYGYTF
TRBJ2-5 TRBV5-1 . TRBD1 TGCGCCAGCAGCCCGGCGGGCGGGACAGGGGGCGCGCGGAAGACCCAGTACTTC CASSPAGGTGGARKTQYF
TRBJ2-2 TRBV7-2 . . TGTGCCAGCAGCTTAATAGTTTCTGGGGGCGCCGGGGAGCTGTTTTTT CASSLIVSGGAGELFF
TRBJ2-7 TRBV27 . . TGTGCCAGCATCCTAGGTCGCGAGCAGTACTTC CASILGREQYF
TRBJ2-7 TRBV7-6 few . TGTGCCAGCAGCTCAGTTCACGAGCAGTACTTC CASSSVHEQYF
TRBJ1-2 TRBV7-2 . . TGTGCCAGCAGCTCCTCCCGGCAGACATATGGCTACACCTTC CASSSSRQTYGYTF
TRBJ2-1 TRBV6-2/TRBV6-3 . . TGTGCCAGCAGTGGGACTCCTAATGAGCAGTTCTTC CASSGTPNEQFF
TRBJ1-2 TRBV19 . . TGTGCCAGTAGTGCCTCGGGACAACCCACGGGAGGCTACACCTTC CASSASGQPTGGYTF
TRBJ1-1 TRBV7-8 . . TGTGCCAGCAGCTTACGGGGGGTTGAGGTAGGAAACACTGAAGCTTTCTTT CASSLRGVEVGNTEAFF
TRBJ1-1 TRBV4-1 few TRBD1 TGCGCCAGCAGCCAAGCGGTCCTAACAGGGGGCGCTACAACTGAAGCTTTCTTT CASSQAVLTGGATTEAFF
TRBJ2-1 TRBV6-2/TRBV6-3 . . TGTGCCAGCAGTTATAATACAGGGAGGGGTTCCTACAATGAGCAGTTCTTC CASSYNTGRGSYNEQFF
TRBJ1-2 TRBV5-4 . . TGTGCCAGCAGCCCTTTCAGGGGACCAGGCTATGGCTACACCTTC CASSPFRGPGYGYTF
TRBJ2-3 TRBV9 . TRBD2 TGTGCCAGCAGCCTCCAAGCGGGAGGGAGCACAGATACGCAGTATTTT CASSLQAGGSTDTQYF
TRBJ2-5 TRBV2 . . TGTGCCAGCAGGAACGGGGGTCCATACCAGTACTTC CASRNGGPYQYF
TRBJ2-2 TRBV5-4 . TRBD1 TGTGCCAGCAGCTTGGAGGGACAGGTCGCCGGGGAGCTGTTTTTT CASSLEGQVAGELFF
TRBJ1-2 TRBV28 . TRBD1 TGTGCCAGCAGTAACCTGGCTAATCCAGGGGGCAGAGGCTACACCTTC CASSNLANPGGRGYTF
TRBJ2-1 TRBV7-7 . TRBD2 TGTGCCAGCAGCGTCAGCGGGAGAGGGATACATGAGCAGTTCTTC CASSVSGRGIHEQFF
TRBJ1-2 TRBV5-4 medium-sized . TGTGCCAGCAGCTTGGACGCGGACAGCCTCTATGGCTACACCTTC CASSLDADSLYGYTF
TRBJ2-2 TRBV30 . TRBD2 TGTGCCGGAAGCGGGGGACGAGTCACCGGGGAGCTGTTTTTT CAGSGGRVTGELFF
TRBJ1-5 TRBV19 . . TGTGCCAGTAGTCTCGGACAGATAGGCAATCAGCCCCAGCATTTT CASSLGQIGNQPQHF
TRBJ2-2 TRBV11-3 . . TGTGCCAGCAGCTCTTTTGGGCAGGTGAACACCGGGGAGCTGTTTTTT CASSSFGQVNTGELFF
TRBJ1-2 TRBV9 . . TGTGCCAGCAGCGTAGACGGGGGGAGGGTCTATGGCTACACCTTC CASSVDGGRVYGYTF
TRBJ2-1 TRBV6-5 once . TGTGCCAGCACCCCCCCCAGGGGTCCTGAGCAGTTCTTC CASTPPRGPEQFF
TRBJ2-3 TRBV6-5 . TRBD1 TGTGCCAGCAGTTTCAGGACAGGGCTGGATACGCAGTATTTT CASSFRTGLDTQYF
TRBJ2-3 TRBV4-1 . . TGCGCCAGCAGCCAGGCTAGCGCGAGAACAGATACGCAGTATTTT CASSQASARTDTQYF
TRBJ1-5 TRBV7-3 . . TGTGCCAGCAGCCCCAAGGGGGACCCTAGTCTTCGGGATCAGCCCCAGCATTTT CASSPKGDPSLRDQPQHF
TRBJ2-1 TRBV7-9 . TRBD2 TGTGCCAGCAGCTTCGGCGGGAGGGAGGGTGAGCAGTTCTTC CASSFGGREGEQFF
TRBJ2-2 TRBV27 . TRBD1 TGTGCCAGCAGGATAACAGGGGTTATGGCCGGGGAGCTGTTTTTT CASRITGVMAGELFF